The 18 T cell receptor beta chains in this list originate from one sample, sequenced in a study of cytotoxic CD8 clonotypes in ibrutinib-treated CLL. Only in-frame clones appear in the TCRdb table, and some are missing; sequencing was by immunoSEQ multiplex PCR. The sample shows about 160,000 clones, 84% of them seen only once. Here the sequenced sample was PBMCs, taken after 24 months of ibrutinib treatment. These receptors were collected from a human donor with chronic lymphocytic leukemia.

The chain links TRBV18 to TRBJ2-3; no clear D. Germline CDR1 KGHSH, CDR2 LQKENI. The CDR3 is made up of 14 amino acids. The V end was cut by 4 bases, the J end by 2 bases, with 10 bases between. The CDR3 is CASSLRITTDTQYF. In nucleotides, the CDR3 is TGTGCCAGCTCACTGCGGATCACCACAGATACGCAGTATTTT.

This clone showed up just once. The chain links TRBV5-1 to TRBJ2-6, with D perhaps TRBD2 (5 bases). V lost 2 bases, J lost 0 bases, and 6 bases lay in between. The CDR3 is 15 amino acids. The germline V gene encodes CDR1 SGHRS and CDR2 YFSETQ. CDR3 protein: CASSFGDSGANVLTF. The CDR3 bases are TGCGCCAGCAGCTTCGGGGACTCTGGGGCCAACGTCCTGACTTTC.

The chain has TRBV28 and TRBJ1-5; the D gene is possibly TRBD1 (5 bases). This CDR3 has 15 amino acids. V was shortened by 1 base and J by 13 bases, with 20 bases between the two germline ends. The germline CDR1 and CDR2 sequences are MDHEN and SYDVKM. The CDR3 DNA sequence: TGTGCCAGCAGTTTATCCCAGCCAGGGAGTGGATCGCAGCATTTT. Translating it yields CASSLSQPGSGSQHF. The variable domain in full, completed from reference TRBV28 and TRBJ1-5, reads DVKVTQSSRYLVKRTGEKVFLECVQDMDHENMFWYRQDPGLGLRLIYFSYDVKMKEKGDIPEGYSVSREKKERFSLILESASTNQTSMYLCASSLSQPGSGSQHFGDGTRLSIL.

The chain uses TRBV7-8 and TRBJ1-3; D is unclear. Per germline, CDR1 SGHVS and CDR2 FQNEAQ. The CDR3 has 15 amino acids. Trimming left V 4 bases short and J 0 bases short, with 10 bases between. CDR3 bases: TGTGCCAGCAGCTCACGGCTGTCCTCTGGAAACACCATATATTTT. Translated, it gives CASSSRLSSGNTIYF.

This sequence joins TRBV4-2 and TRBJ1-1, with a tentative D call TRBD1 (5 bases). The germline V gene encodes CDR1 LGHNA and CDR2 YNFKEQ. V shed 8 bases and J shed 11 bases, with 18 bases lying between them. The CDR3 is 12 amino acids. CDR3 residues: CASDGTGGEAFF. Here the CDR3 DNA reads TGTGCCAGCGACGGGACTGGGGGGGAGGCTTTCTTT.

The chain couples TRBV6-4 to TRBJ2-1; TRBD1 aligns across 9 bases. The germline CDR1 and CDR2 sequences are MRHNA and SNTAGT. Trimming at V came to 0 bases and at J to 5 bases, leaving 8 bases not matched to a gene. The CDR3 runs to 17 residues. The CDR3 coding sequence is TGTGCCAGCAGTGACTCAACCGGACAGGGGAAGGACAATGAGCAGTTCTTC. Protein: CASSDSTGQGKDNEQFF.

V and J are TRBV7-2 and TRBJ1-1; 7 bases line up with TRBD1. This CDR3 has 13 amino acids. V shed 4 bases and J 6 bases; nucleotides not matched to a gene: 5. Per germline, CDR1 SGHTA and CDR2 FQGNSA. The chain's CDR3 is CASSSSGGSEAFF. Here the CDR3 DNA reads TGTGCCAGCAGCTCCTCAGGGGGATCTGAAGCTTTCTTT. The full variable domain, its missing parts supplied by reference TRBV7-2 and TRBJ1-1, is GAGVSQSPSNKVTEKGKDVELRCDPISGHTALYWYRQSLGQGLEFLIYFQGNSAPDKSGLPSDRFSAERTGGSVSTLTIQRTQQEDSAVYLCASSSSGGSEAFFGQGTRLTVV.

This clone has only one observation. V is TRBV5-1 and J is TRBJ1-2; a weak D match, TRBD1 (6 bases). Looked up from germline, CDR1 is SGHRS and CDR2 is YFSETQ. This CDR3 region has 13 residues. V gave up 3 bases and J gave up 4 bases, with 10 bases separating them. For the CDR3, the DNA is TGCGCCAGCAGCTCAGGGGAGGTCTATGGCTACACCTTC. This sequence encodes CASSSGEVYGYTF.

This clone was recorded once. CDR3 in DNA: TGTGCCTGGAGTGTACTCGGGGCGGGGAATTCACCCCTCCACTTT. This sequence encodes CAWSVLGAGNSPLHF. This sequence joins TRBV30 and TRBJ1-6, with D perhaps matching TRBD1 (5 bases). With 0 bases removed from V and 7 bases from J, the gap between germline ends came to 13 bases. Germline V gives CDR1 GTSNPN, CDR2 SVGIG (reference sequence). The CDR3 has 15 amino acids.

DNA for the CDR3: TGTGCCAGCAGCGTACCAGGAACAGATACGCAGTATTTT. Its protein product is CASSVPGTDTQYF. The V and J genes are TRBV9 and TRBJ2-3; D unclear. In germline, CDR1 is SGDLS, CDR2 YYNGEE. CDR3 length: 13 amino acids. V shed 1 base and J shed 3 bases, with 6 bases lying between them.

This rearrangement joins TRBV7-2 to TRBJ2-1, with a tentative D call TRBD1 (5 bases). There are 15 residues in the CDR3. V dropped 5 bases and J dropped 5 bases, with 16 bases sitting between them. CDR1 and CDR2 from the germline V gene are SGHTA and FQGNSA. This chain's CDR3 is CASSLGQGMNNEQFF. DNA for the CDR3: TGTGCCAGCAGCCTGGGGCAGGGAATGAACAATGAGCAGTTCTTC.

The chain couples TRBV7-3 to TRBJ2-2; D remains ambiguous. The CDR3 runs 15 residues. CDR1 is SGHTA and CDR2 is FQGTGA in the germline V gene. V lost 5 bases, J lost 5 bases, and 15 bases lay in between. CDR3 sequence: CASSPDPTRTGELFF. The CDR3 DNA follows: TGTGCCAGCAGCCCAGACCCTACACGGACCGGGGAGCTGTTTTTT.

CDR3 nucleotides: TGTGCCTGGAATAGACAGGGAAACACTGAAGCTTTCTTT. It translates to CAWNRQGNTEAFF. The gene calls are TRBV30 and TRBJ1-1, with 7 positions matching TRBD1. CDR1 is GTSNPN, CDR2 SVGIG, per germline (reference sequence). The CDR3 loop spans 13 amino acids. The V segment lost 4 bases and the J segment 2 bases; nucleotides outside the gene matches: 4.

V and J are TRBV7-9 and TRBJ1-4, with D uncertain. Germline V gives CDR1 SEHNR, CDR2 FQNEAQ (reference sequence). Trimming shortened V by 1 base and J by 1 base, and 7 bases separated the two germline ends. The CDR3 has 15 amino acids. CDR3 nucleotides: TGTGCCAGCAGCTTAGGACGGCTAACTAATGAAAAACTGTTTTTT. It is translated as CASSLGRLTNEKLFF.

This clone was found once. The chain has TRBV4-3 and TRBJ2-5; TRBD1 aligns across 8 bases. The CDR3 is made up of 15 amino acids. Per the germline V gene, CDR1 is LGHNA and CDR2 is YSLEER. J was trimmed by 5 bases and V by 1 base; bases with no gene match: 6. The CDR3 coding sequence is TGCGCCAGCAGCCAAGGTCAGGGGGCGAGGGAGACCCAGTACTTC. It translates to CASSQGQGARETQYF.

J is TRBJ2-2 and V is TRBV7-3; 7 nucleotides agree with TRBD1. The V gene end was trimmed by 5 bases and the J gene end by 7 bases; junction bases not matched to a gene: 10. CDR1 is SGHTA, CDR2 FQGTGA, per germline. The CDR3 is 15 amino acids. CDR3 in DNA: TGTGCCAGCAGCCAAGAAGGGGGCTCGATCGGGGAGCTGTTTTTT. The encoded protein is CASSQEGGSIGELFF. The whole variable domain, remainder taken from reference TRBV7-3 and TRBJ2-2, is GAGVSQTPSNKVTEKGKYVELRCDPISGHTALYWYRQSLGQGPEFLIYFQGTGAADDSGLPNDRFFAVRPEGSVSTLKIQRTERGDSAVYLCASSQEGGSIGELFFGEGSRLTVL.

J is TRBJ2-3 and V is TRBV9; TRBD2 agrees at 8 bases. The CDR3 extends over 16 amino acids. V dropped 0 bases and J dropped 6; count of bases not matched to a gene: 9. The germline V gene encodes CDR1 SGDLS and CDR2 YYNGEE. CDR3 in DNA: TGTGCCAGCAGCGTAGGGGCGAGCGGGAGTGGGGATACGCAGTATTTT. Its protein product is CASSVGASGSGDTQYF.

This chain joins TRBV19 and TRBJ1-1; possibly TRBD1 for D (6 bases). The ends were cut back, 8 bases at V and 5 bases at J, with 15 bases in the middle. CDR1 is LNHDA, CDR2 SQIVND, per germline (reference sequence). CDR3 length: 13 residues. DNA for the CDR3: TGTGCCAGTGGTGCGGGGGGCGGGACTGAAGCTTTCTTT. Protein product: CASGAGGGTEAFF.